This entry describes one TCR beta chain. Its target is unknown. This sample was included in a study of tumor-infiltrating lymphocytes in localized non-small cell lung cancer. Study results and caveats: Not all patients were TCR sequenced, owing to tissue quantity. Different pieces of the same tissue went to different assays, confounding technical variation with intratumor heterogeneity.

J lost 2 bases, V lost 4 bases, and 9 bases had no gene match. CDR3 length: 17 amino acids. Germline values: CDR1 SGHDN, CDR2 FVKESK. Repertoires were generated with immunoSEQ multiplex PCR, while TCRdb's copy carries only in-frame clones and drops some. The sample has some 22,000 clones, more than 75% seen once; the top ten hold 3% to 3.5%. The receptor was isolated from a human donor with non-small cell lung cancer. Sequences were obtained from lung tumor tissue. The gene calls are TRBV14 and TRBJ2-1; the match to TRBD2 covers 9 bases. CDR3 in amino acids: CASSLLRVAGAYNEQFF. DNA for the CDR3: TGTGCCAGCAGCCTCTTAAGGGTAGCGGGGGCCTACAATGAGCAGTTCTTC.